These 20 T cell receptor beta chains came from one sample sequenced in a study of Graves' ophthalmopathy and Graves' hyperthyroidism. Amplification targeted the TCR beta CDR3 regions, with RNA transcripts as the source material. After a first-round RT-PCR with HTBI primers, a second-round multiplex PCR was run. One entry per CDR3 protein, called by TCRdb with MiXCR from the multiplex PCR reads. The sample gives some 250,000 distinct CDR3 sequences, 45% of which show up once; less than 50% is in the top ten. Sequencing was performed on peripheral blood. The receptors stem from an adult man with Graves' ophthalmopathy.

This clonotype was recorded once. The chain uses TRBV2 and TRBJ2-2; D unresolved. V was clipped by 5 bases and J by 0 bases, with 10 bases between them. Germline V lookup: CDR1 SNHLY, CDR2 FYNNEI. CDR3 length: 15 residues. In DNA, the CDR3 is TGTGCCAGCAGTCCAACAGTCTCGAACACCGGGGAGCTGTTTTTT. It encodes CASSPTVSNTGELFF.

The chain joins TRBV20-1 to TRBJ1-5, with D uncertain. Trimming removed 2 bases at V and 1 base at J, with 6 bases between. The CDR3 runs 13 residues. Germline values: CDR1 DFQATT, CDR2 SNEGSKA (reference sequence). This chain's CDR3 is CSARKRSNQPQHF. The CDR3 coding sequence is TGCAGTGCTAGAAAAAGGAGCAATCAGCCCCAGCATTTT.

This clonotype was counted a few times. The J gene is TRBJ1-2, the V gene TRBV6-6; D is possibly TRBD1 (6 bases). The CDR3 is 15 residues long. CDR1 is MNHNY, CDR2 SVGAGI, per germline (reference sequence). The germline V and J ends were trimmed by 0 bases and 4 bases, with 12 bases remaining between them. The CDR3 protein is CASSYSSTGIYGYTF. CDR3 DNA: TGTGCCAGCAGTTACTCGAGTACAGGGATCTATGGCTACACCTTC.

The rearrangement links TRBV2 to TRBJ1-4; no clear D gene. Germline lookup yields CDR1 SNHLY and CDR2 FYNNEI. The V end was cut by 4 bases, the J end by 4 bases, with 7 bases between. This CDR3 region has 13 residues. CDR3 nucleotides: TGTGCCAGCAGTGGCAGATATAATGAAAAACTGTTTTTT. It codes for CASSGRYNEKLFF.

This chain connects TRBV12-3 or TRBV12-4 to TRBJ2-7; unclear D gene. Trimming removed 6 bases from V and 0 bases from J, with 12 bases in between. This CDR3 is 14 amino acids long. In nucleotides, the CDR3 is TGTGCCAGCAGCCAAATCCAGGACTCCTACGAGCAGTACTTC. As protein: CASSQIQDSYEQYF.

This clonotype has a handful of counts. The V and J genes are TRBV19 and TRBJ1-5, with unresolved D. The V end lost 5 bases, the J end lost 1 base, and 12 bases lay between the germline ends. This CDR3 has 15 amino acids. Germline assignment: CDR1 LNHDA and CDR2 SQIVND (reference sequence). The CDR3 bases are TGTGCCAGTAGTCTTTCCAGACAAAGCAATCAGCCCCAGCATTTT. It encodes CASSLSRQSNQPQHF.

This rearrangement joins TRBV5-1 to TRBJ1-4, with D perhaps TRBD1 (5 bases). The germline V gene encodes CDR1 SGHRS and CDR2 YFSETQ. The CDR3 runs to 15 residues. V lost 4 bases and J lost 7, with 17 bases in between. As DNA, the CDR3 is TGCGCCAGCAGCCTAGGAAGAGGGGAGGGTGAAAAACTGTTTTTT. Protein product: CASSLGRGEGEKLFF.

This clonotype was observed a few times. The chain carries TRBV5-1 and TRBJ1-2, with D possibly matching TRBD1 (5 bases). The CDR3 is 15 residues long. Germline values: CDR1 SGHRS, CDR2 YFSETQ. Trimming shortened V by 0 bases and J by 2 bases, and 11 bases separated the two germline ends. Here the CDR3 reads CASSLATTGNYGYTF. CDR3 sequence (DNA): TGCGCCAGCAGCTTGGCCACAACAGGAAACTATGGCTACACCTTC.

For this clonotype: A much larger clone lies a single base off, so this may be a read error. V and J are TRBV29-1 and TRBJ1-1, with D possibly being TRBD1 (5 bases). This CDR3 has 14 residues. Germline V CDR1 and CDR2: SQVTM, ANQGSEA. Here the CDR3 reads CSVELGGESTEALF. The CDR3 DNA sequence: TGCAGCGTTGAACTCGGGGGAGAATCCACTGAAGCTCTCTTT. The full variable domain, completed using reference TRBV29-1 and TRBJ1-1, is SAVISQKPSRDICQRGTSLTIQCQVDSQVTMMFWYRQQPGQSLTLIATANQGSEATYESGFVIDKFPISRPNLTFSTLTVSNMSPEDSSIYLCSVELGGESTEALFGQGTRLTVV.

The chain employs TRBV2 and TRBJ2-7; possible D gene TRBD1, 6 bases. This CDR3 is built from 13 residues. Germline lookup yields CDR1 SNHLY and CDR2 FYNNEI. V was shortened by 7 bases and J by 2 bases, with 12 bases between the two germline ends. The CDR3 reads CASTPDRAYEQYF. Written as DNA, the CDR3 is TGTGCCAGCACCCCGGACAGAGCCTACGAGCAGTACTTC.

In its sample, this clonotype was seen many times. The chain's CDR3 is CSVAVAGGYYEQYF. The CDR3 nucleotides are TGCAGCGTTGCGGTGGCAGGGGGATACTACGAGCAGTACTTC. The chain is built from TRBV29-1 and TRBJ2-7, with TRBD1 matching over 7 bases. Looked up from germline, CDR1 is SQVTM and CDR2 is ANQGSEA. The CDR3 runs to 14 residues. J gave up 3 bases and V 4 bases, and 9 bases lay outside the gene matches.

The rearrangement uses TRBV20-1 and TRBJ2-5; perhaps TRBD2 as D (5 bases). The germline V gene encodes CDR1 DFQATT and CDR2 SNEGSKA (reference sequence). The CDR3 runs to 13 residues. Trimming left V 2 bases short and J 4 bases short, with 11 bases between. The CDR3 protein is CSARWGGGETQYF. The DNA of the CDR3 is TGCAGTGCTAGATGGGGTGGAGGAGAGACCCAGTACTTC.

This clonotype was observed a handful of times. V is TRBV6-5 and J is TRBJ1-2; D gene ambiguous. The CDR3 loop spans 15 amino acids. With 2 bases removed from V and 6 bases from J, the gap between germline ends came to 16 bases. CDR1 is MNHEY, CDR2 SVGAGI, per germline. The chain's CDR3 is CASSYGGVSMNGYTF. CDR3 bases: TGTGCCAGCAGTTACGGCGGGGTATCTATGAATGGCTACACCTTC.

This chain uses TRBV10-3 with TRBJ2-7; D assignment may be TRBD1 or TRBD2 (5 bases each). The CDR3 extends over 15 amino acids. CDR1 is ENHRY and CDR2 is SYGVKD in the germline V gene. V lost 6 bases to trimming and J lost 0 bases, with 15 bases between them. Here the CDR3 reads CAISPGPVSSYEQYF. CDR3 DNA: TGTGCCATCAGCCCGGGACCGGTGAGCTCCTACGAGCAGTACTTC.

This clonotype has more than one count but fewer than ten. In nucleotides, the CDR3 is TGTGCCAGCAGCGGGGACAGGGGTCGTCAGCCCCAGCATTTT. This codes for CASSGDRGRQPQHF. The chain employs TRBV13 and TRBJ1-5; 10 nucleotides match TRBD1. V gave up 5 bases and J gave up 6 bases; unmatched junction bases: 4. Germline CDR1 and CDR2: PRHDT and FYEKMQ (reference sequence). CDR3 length: 14 residues.

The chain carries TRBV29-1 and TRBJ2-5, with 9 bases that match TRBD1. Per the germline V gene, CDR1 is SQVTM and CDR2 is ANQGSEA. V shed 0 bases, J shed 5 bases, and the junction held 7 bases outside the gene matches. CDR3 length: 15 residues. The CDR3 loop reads CSVEDVGTGKETQYF. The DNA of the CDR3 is TGCAGCGTTGAAGATGTGGGGACAGGGAAGGAGACCCAGTACTTC.

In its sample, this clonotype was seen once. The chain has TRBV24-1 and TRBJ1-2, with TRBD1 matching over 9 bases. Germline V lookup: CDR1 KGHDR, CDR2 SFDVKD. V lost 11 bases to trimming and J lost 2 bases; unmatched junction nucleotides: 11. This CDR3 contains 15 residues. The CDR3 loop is CASSPWTGANYGYTF. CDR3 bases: TGTGCCAGCAGCCCCTGGACAGGGGCCAACTATGGCTACACCTTC.

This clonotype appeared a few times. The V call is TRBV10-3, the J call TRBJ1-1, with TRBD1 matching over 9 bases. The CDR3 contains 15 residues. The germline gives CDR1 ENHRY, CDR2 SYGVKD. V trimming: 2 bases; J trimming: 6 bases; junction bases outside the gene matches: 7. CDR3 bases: TGTGCCATCAGTGAGCCGGACAGGGGAGGGGCTGAAGCTTTCTTT. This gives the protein CAISEPDRGGAEAFF.

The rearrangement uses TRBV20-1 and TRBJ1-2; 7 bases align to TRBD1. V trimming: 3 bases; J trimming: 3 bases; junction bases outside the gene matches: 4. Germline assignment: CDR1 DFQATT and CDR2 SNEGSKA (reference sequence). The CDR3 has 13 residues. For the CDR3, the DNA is TGCAGTGCTAGGGACAGGAAAGACTATGGCTACACCTTC. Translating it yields CSARDRKDYGYTF.

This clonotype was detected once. The CDR3 DNA is TGTGCCAGCAGCTCCACAGGGGGCCTTCTAACAAAACAGACCCAGTACTTC. This translates into CASSSTGGLLTKQTQYF. The chain combines TRBV11-2 with TRBJ2-5; 9 bases match TRBD1. CDR3 length equals 17 residues. The germline CDR1 and CDR2 sequences are SGHAT and FQNNGV. V lost 4 bases, J lost 6 bases, and 15 bases stayed unmatched.